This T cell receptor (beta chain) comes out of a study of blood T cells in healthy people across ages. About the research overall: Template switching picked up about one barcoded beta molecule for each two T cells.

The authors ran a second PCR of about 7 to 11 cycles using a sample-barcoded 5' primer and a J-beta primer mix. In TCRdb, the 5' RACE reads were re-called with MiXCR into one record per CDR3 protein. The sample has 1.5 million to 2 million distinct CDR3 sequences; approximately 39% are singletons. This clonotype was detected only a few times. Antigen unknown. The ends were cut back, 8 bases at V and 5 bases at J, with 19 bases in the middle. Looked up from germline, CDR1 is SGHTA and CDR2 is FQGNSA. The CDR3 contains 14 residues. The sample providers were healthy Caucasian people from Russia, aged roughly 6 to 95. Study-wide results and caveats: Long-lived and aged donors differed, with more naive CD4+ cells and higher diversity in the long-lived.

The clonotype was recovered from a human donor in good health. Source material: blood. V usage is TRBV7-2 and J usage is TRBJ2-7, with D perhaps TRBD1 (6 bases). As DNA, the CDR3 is TGTGCCAGCGGCTCGGTGGACAGATGGAACGAGCAGTACTTC. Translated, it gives CASGSVDRWNEQYF.